This paragraph reports one T cell receptor (beta chain). The antigen remains undetermined. This specimen belongs to a study of cytomegalovirus exposure and HLA in healthy donors. Study as a whole: Unique TCR beta sequences numbering some 110 million came from 150 million to 200 million T cells in an earlier analysis. Study-wide results and caveats: Some V segments, including TRBV6-2 and TRBV6-3, were excluded as indistinguishable.

Between the trimmed V and J ends, which lost 6 bases and 8 bases, there was a span of 20 bases. Germline lookup yields CDR1 SQVTM and CDR2 ANQGSEA. The CDR3 runs to 14 residues. Both 60 Vbeta primers and 13 Jbeta primers went into the PCR. This table comes from immunoSEQ multiplex PCR, and its TCRdb copy is limited to in-frame clones, with some not included. The sample has about 130,000 clones. This clonotype was obtained from a woman aged 35 to 49 in good health and CMV-seropositive. The chain links TRBV29-1 to TRBJ2-1, with D possibly TRBD2 on 8 matching bases. The sample was PBMCs. The CDR3 loop is CSVGVAGGQDEQFF. DNA for the CDR3: TGCAGCGTGGGGGTGGCGGGAGGACAGGATGAGCAGTTCTTC.